Listed below are T cell receptor beta chains from one sample, sequenced in a study of shared clonotypes between healthy human individuals. Sequencing was performed with immunoSEQ multiplex PCR; in TCRdb, only in-frame clones are kept and a portion is missing. The profile shows hundreds of thousands of clones, about 80% of them singletons. Sample: memory CD4+ T cells sorted from blood. The receptors originated from a woman in her twenties or thirties in good health. Each CDR3 is given with its conserved first and last residue. The order of the fields is J gene, clone size, V gene, D gene, CDR3 protein, CDR3 DNA. D genes are given only for firm matches. Clone size is stated in some rows and not others, as once, few, many or a class when expanded.

TRBJ2-5 | NA | TRBV29-1 | NA | CSVTGQIQETQYF | TGCAGCGTAACGGGACAAATCCAAGAGACCCAGTACTTC
TRBJ2-5 | NA | TRBV29-1 | TRBD1 | CSAGTGGETQYF | TGCAGTGCCGGGACAGGGGGAGAGACCCAGTACTTC
TRBJ1-5 | NA | TRBV11-3 | NA | CASSLEIHTRFPSNQPQHF | TGTGCCAGCAGCTTAGAAATCCACACCCGATTCCCTAGCAATCAGCCCCAGCATTTT
TRBJ2-7 | NA | TRBV11-2 | TRBD2 | CASSFTFGGLAGGMDEQYF | TGTGCCAGCAGCTTTACCTTCGGGGGACTAGCGGGGGGCATGGACGAGCAGTACTTC
TRBJ1-2 | NA | TRBV30 | TRBD1 | CACQNTGGLNYGYTF | TGTGCCTGCCAAAACACAGGGGGCCTGAACTATGGCTACACCTTC
TRBJ2-4 | many | TRBV11-2 | NA | CASSSDLAKNIQYF | TGTGCCAGCAGCTCCGATTTAGCCAAAAACATTCAGTACTTC
TRBJ2-7 | NA | TRBV7-9 | NA | CASSLAGISNEQYF | TGTGCCAGCAGCTTAGCAGGGATTAGCAACGAGCAGTACTTC
TRBJ2-3 | once | TRBV18 | TRBD1 | CASSPQTGAGTDTQYF | TGTGCCAGCTCACCCCAGACAGGGGCGGGCACAGATACGCAGTATTTT
TRBJ2-2 | NA | TRBV2 | TRBD1 | CASAGWAGGTGELFF | TGTGCCAGCGCCGGGTGGGCAGGGGGCACCGGGGAGCTGTTTTTT
TRBJ2-7 | NA | TRBV6-1 | NA | CASSALGGYEQYF | TGTGCCAGCAGTGCCCTCGGTGGGTACGAGCAGTACTTC
TRBJ2-1 | few | TRBV7-9 | TRBD2 | CASSSGTSGRRINEQFF | TGTGCCAGCAGCTCTGGGACTAGCGGGAGAAGGATCAATGAGCAGTTCTTC
TRBJ2-3 | NA | TRBV7-9 | NA | CASSVDPEDTQYF | TGTGCCAGCAGCGTCGACCCGGAGGATACGCAGTATTTT
TRBJ2-2 | NA | TRBV4-2 | NA | CASSQDELGELFF | TGTGCCAGCAGCCAAGATGAGCTCGGGGAGCTGTTTTTT
TRBJ2-5 | NA | TRBV7-6 | TRBD2 | CASSTSPGLAAQETQYF | TGTGCCAGCAGCACATCCCCGGGACTAGCGGCACAAGAGACCCAGTACTTC
TRBJ1-2 | few | TRBV10-1 | NA | CASSPGDYGYTF | TGCGCCAGCAGTCCAGGGGACTATGGCTACACCTTC
TRBJ2-7 | NA | TRBV6-5 | TRBD2 | CASSYVREGYHEQYF | TGTGCCAGCAGTTACGTCCGGGAGGGCTATCACGAGCAGTACTTC
TRBJ2-7 | NA | TRBV2 | TRBD2 | CASSVLAGPGEQYF | TGTGCCAGCAGTGTATTAGCGGGGCCGGGGGAGCAGTACTTC
TRBJ2-2 | NA | TRBV7-3 | NA | CASSPQTTGELFF | TGTGCCAGCAGCCCACAGACCACCGGGGAGCTGTTTTTT
TRBJ2-3 | few | TRBV5-1 | TRBD2 | CASSLGTSGIRPYF | TGCGCCAGCAGCTTGGGGACTAGCGGGATTAGACCGTATTTT
TRBJ2-2 | NA | TRBV28 | TRBD1 | CASSYRGRAGELFF | TGTGCCAGCAGTTACAGGGGGCGAGCCGGGGAGCTGTTTTTT
TRBJ2-5 | NA | TRBV7-2 | NA | CASSLVPPIIPQETQYF | TGTGCCAGCAGCTTAGTTCCACCCATTATCCCCCAAGAGACCCAGTACTTC
TRBJ2-5 | NA | TRBV6-1 | NA | CASSENPGGETQYF | TGTGCCAGCAGTGAAAATCCCGGAGGGGAGACCCAGTACTTC